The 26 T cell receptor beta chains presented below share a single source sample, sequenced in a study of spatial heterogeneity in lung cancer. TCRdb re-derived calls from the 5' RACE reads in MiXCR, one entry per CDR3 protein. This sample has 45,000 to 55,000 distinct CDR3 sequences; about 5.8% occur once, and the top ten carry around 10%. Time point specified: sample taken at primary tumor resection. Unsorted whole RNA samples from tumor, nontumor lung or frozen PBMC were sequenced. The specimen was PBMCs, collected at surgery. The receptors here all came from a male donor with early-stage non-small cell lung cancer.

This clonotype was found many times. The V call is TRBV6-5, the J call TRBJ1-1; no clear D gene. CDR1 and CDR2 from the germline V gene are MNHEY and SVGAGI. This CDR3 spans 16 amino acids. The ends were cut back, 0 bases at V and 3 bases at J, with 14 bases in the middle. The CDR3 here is CASSYSRGARYTEAFF. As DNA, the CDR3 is TGTGCCAGCAGTTACTCGAGAGGTGCCAGATACACTGAAGCTTTCTTT.

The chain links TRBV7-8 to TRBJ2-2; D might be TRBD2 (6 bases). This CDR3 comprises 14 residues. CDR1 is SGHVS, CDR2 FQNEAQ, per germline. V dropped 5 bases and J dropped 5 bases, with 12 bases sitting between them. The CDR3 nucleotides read TGTGCCAGCAGCGCCCGCGGGATTACCGGGGAGCTGTTTTTT. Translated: CASSARGITGELFF.

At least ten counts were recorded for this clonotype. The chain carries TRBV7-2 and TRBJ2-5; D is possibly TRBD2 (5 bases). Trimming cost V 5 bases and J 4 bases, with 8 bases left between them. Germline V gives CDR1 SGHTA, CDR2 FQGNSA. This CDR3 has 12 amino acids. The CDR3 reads CASSRTRETQYF. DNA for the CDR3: TGTGCCAGCAGCCGCACTAGAGAGACCCAGTACTTC. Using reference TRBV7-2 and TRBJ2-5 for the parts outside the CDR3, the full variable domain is GAGVSQSPSNKVTEKGKDVELRCDPISGHTALYWYRQSLGQGLEFLIYFQGNSAPDKSGLPSDRFSAERTGGSVSTLTIQRTQQEDSAVYLCASSRTRETQYFGPGTRLLVL.

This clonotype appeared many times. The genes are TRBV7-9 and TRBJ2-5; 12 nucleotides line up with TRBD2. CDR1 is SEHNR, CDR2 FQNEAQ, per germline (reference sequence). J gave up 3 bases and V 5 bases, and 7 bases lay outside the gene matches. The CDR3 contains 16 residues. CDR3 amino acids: CASSPEGLAGKETQYF. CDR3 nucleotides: TGTGCCAGCAGCCCCGAAGGACTAGCGGGAAAAGAGACCCAGTACTTC.

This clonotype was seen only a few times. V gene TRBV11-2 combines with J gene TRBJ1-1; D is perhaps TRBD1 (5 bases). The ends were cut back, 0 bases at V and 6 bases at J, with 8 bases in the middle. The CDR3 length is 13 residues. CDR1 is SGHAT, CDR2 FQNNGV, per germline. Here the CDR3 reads CASSLDSGPEAFF. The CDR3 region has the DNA TGTGCCAGCAGCTTAGATTCGGGGCCTGAAGCTTTCTTT.

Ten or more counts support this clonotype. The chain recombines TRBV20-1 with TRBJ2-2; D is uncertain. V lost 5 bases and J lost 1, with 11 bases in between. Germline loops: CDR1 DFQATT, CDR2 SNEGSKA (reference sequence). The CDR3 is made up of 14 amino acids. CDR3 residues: CSAYSDLNTGELFF. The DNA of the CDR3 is TGCAGTGCTTACTCAGACCTGAACACCGGGGAGCTGTTTTTT.

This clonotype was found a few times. In DNA, the CDR3 is TGTGCCAGCGCTAGCGGGAGATATACGCAGTATTTT. Translating gives CASASGRYTQYF. The chain carries TRBV7-2 and TRBJ2-3; the match to TRBD2 covers 10 bases. Germline V gene lookup returns CDR1 SGHTA and CDR2 FQGNSA. V dropped 8 bases and J dropped 7; count of bases not matched to a gene: 3. This CDR3 is 12 amino acids long.

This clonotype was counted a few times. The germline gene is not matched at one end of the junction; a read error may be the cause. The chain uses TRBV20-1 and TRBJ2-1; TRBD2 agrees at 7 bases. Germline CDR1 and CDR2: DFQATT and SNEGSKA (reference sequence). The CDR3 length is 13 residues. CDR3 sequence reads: CSARDQLGRPPYF. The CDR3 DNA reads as TGCAGTGCTAGAGATCAACTCGGGAGGCCGCCGTACTTC.

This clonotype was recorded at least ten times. CDR3 sequence reads: CASSQDFAASYNEQFF. The DNA of the CDR3 is TGTGCCAGCAGCCAAGATTTTGCCGCCTCCTACAATGAGCAGTTCTTC. The chain uses TRBV4-2 and TRBJ2-1; the D is unclear. The germline V and J ends were trimmed by 0 bases and 0 bases, with 9 bases remaining between them. This CDR3 comprises 16 residues. Germline values: CDR1 LGHNA, CDR2 YNFKEQ.

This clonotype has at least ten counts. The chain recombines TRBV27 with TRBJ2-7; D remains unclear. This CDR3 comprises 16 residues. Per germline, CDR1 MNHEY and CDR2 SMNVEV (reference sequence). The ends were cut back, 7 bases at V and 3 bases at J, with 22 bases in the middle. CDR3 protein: CASTQSPNGPYYEQYF. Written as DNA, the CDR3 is TGTGCCAGCACACAGTCCCCCAACGGACCGTACTACGAGCAGTACTTC.

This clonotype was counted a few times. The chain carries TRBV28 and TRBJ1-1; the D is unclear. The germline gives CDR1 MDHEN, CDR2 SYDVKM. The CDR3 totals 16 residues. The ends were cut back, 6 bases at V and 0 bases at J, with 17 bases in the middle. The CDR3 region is CASSPFESRLNTEAFF. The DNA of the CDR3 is TGTGCCAGCAGCCCCTTCGAGAGTAGACTGAACACTGAAGCTTTCTTT. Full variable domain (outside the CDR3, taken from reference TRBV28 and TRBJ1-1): DVKVTQSSRYLVKRTGEKVFLECVQDMDHENMFWYRQDPGLGLRLIYFSYDVKMKEKGDIPEGYSVSREKKERFSLILESASTNQTSMYLCASSPFESRLNTEAFFGQGTRLTVV.

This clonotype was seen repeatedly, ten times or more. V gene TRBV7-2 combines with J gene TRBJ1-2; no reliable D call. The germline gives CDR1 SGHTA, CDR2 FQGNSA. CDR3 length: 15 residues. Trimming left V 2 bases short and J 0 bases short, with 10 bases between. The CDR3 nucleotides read TGTGCCAGCAGCTTACGGCAGCCTTCTAACTATGGCTACACCTTC. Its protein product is CASSLRQPSNYGYTF.

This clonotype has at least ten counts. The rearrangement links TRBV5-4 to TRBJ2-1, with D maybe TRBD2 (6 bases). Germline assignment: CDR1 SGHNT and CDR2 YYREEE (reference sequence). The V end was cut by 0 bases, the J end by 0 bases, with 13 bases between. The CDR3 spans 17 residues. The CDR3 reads CASSLGGSGSSYNEQFF. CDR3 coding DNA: TGTGCCAGCAGCTTGGGGGGTAGCGGCTCCTCCTACAATGAGCAGTTCTTC.

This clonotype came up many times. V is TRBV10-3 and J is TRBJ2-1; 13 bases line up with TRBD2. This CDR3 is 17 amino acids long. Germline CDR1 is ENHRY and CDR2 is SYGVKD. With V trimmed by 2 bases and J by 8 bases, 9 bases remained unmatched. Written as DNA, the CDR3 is TGTGCCATCAGTGAGCCGAGACTAGCGGGAGGTTTGGATGAGCAGTTCTTC. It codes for CAISEPRLAGGLDEQFF.

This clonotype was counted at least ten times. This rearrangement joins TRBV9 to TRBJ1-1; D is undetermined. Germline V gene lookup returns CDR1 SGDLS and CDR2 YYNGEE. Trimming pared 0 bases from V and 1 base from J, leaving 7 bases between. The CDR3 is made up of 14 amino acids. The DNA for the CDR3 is TGTGCCAGCAGCGTAGACGACCCGAACACTGAAGCTTTCTTT. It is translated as CASSVDDPNTEAFF.

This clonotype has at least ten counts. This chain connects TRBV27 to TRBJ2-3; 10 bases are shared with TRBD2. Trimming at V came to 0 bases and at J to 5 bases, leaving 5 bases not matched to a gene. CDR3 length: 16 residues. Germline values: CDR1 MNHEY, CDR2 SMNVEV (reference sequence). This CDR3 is CASSLSLAGVVDTQYF. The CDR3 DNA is TGTGCCAGCAGTTTATCGCTAGCGGGAGTTGTAGATACGCAGTATTTT.

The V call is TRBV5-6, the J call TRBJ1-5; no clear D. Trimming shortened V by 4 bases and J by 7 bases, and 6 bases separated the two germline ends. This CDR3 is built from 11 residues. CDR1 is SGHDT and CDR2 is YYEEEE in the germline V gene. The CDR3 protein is CASSPRQPQHF. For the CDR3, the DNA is TGTGCCAGCAGCCCGAGGCAGCCCCAGCATTTT.

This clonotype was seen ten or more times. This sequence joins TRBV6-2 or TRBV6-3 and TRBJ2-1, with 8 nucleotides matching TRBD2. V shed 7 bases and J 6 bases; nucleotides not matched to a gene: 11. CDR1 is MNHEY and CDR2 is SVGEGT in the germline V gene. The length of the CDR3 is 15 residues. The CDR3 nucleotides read TGTGCCAGCACCCTACGGGGACTAGTGGTCAATGAGCAGTTCTTC. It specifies CASTLRGLVVNEQFF.

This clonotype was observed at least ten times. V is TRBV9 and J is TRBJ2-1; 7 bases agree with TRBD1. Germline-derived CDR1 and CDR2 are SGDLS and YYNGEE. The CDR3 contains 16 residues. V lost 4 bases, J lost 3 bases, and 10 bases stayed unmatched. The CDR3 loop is CASSPTGQTNYNEQFF. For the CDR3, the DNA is TGTGCCAGCAGCCCAACGGGACAGACCAACTACAATGAGCAGTTCTTC.

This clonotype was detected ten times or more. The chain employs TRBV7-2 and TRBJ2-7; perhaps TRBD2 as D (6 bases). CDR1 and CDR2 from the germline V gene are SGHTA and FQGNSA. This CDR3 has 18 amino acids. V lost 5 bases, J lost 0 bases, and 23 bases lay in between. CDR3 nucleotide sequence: TGTGCCAGCAGCAATCTGGGACTTCCCGATCTTTTCTCCTACGAGCAGTACTTC. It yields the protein CASSNLGLPDLFSYEQYF.

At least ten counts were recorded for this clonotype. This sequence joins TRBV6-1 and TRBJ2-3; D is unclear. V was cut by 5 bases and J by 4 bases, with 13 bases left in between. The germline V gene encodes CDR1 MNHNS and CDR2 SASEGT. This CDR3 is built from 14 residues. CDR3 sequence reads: CASSTPPTPDTQYF. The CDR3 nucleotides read TGTGCCAGCAGTACCCCTCCGACACCAGATACGCAGTATTTT.

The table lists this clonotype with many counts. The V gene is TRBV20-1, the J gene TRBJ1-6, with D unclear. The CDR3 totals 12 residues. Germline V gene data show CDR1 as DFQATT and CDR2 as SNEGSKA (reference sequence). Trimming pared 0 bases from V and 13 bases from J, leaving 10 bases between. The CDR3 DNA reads TGCAGTGCTAGAGATCGGACGTCTCCCCTCCACTTT. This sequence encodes CSARDRTSPLHF.

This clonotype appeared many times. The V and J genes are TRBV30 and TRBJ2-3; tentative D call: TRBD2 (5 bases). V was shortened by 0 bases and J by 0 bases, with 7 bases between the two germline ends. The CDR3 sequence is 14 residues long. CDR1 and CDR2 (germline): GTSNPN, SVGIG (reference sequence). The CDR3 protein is CAWSVQRSTDTQYF. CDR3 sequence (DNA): TGTGCCTGGAGTGTTCAGCGGAGCACAGATACGCAGTATTTT.

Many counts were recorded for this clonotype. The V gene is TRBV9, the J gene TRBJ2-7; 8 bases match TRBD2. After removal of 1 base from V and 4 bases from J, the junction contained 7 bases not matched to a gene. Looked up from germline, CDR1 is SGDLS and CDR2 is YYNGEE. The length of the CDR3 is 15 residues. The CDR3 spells CASSVFGVAGYEQYF. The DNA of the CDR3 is TGTGCCAGCAGCGTATTCGGAGTAGCGGGGTACGAGCAGTACTTC.

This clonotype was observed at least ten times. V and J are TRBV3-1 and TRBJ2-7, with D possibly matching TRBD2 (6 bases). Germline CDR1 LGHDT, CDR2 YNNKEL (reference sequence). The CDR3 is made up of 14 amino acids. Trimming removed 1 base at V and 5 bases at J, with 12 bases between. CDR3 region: CASSQAGEVDEQYF. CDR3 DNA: TGTGCCAGCAGCCAAGCCGGGGAGGTGGACGAGCAGTACTTC.

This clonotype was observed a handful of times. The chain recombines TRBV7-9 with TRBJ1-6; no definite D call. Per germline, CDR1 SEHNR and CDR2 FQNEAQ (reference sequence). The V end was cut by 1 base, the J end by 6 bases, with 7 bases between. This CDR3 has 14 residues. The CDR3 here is CASSLGSSNSPLHF. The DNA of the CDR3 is TGTGCCAGCAGCTTAGGAAGTTCTAATTCACCCCTCCACTTT.